This TCR beta chain was obtained from a study of blood T cell repertoires in COVID-19. In germline, CDR1 is SGDLS, CDR2 YYNGEE. This CDR3 comprises 16 residues. The germline V and J ends were trimmed by 0 bases and 4 bases, with 16 bases remaining between them. Method: immunoSEQ multiplex PCR; TCRdb's copy keeps in-frame clones and lacks some. The profile shows approximately 500,000 clones, about 89% of them singletons. The chain uses TRBV9 and TRBJ2-5; a weak D match, TRBD1 (7 bases). The receptor's source is a woman in her forties or fifties with COVID-19, enrolled during active disease. Sequenced material: peripheral blood. CDR3 loop: CASSVASGGFGETQYF. DNA of the CDR3: TGTGCCAGCAGCGTAGCGTCAGGGGGGTTCGGAGAGACCCAGTACTTC.